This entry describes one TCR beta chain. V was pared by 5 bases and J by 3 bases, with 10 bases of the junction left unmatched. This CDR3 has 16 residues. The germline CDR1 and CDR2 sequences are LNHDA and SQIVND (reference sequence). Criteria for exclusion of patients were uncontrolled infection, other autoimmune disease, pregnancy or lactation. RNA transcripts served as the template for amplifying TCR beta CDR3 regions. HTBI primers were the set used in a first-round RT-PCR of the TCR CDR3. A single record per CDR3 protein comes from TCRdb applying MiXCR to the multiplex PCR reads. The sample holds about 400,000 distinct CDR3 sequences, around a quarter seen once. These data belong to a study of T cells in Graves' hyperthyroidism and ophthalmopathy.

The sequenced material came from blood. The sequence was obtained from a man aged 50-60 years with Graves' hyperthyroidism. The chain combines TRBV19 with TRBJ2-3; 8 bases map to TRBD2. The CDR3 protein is CASSLVSGIETDTQYF. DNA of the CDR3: TGTGCCAGTAGTTTGGTTAGCGGGATTGAGACAGATACGCAGTATTTT.